The T cell receptor (beta chain) under discussion was sequenced for a study of blood T cell repertoires in COVID-19. Background on the study: T cells, B-cell-depleted T cells, or PBMCs provided the cDNA or gDNA that served as material.

In its sample, this clone was seen once. Profiling relied on immunoSEQ multiplex PCR, and the TCRdb table lists in-frame clones only, not all of them. Here the sample spans roughly 350,000 clones, under 95% being singletons. In germline, CDR1 is GTSNPN, CDR2 SVGIG (reference sequence). Deletions cut 4 bases from V and 3 bases from J, with 12 bases between. This CDR3 is 13 amino acids long. V is TRBV30 and J is TRBJ1-1, with D tentatively TRBD1 (6 bases). Sequencing was done on a sample of peripheral blood. The sequence derives from a woman aged 18-35 years who had recovered from COVID-19. The CDR3 nucleotides read TGTGCCTGGATGCAGGGGATTTACACTGAAGCTTTCTTT. Translating it yields CAWMQGIYTEAFF.